A single sample is the source of the 10 T cell receptor beta chains below, sequenced in a study of cytomegalovirus exposure and HLA in healthy donors. Produced via immunoSEQ multiplex PCR; TCRdb's table is partial and in-frame only. The table includes under 200,000 clones, 95% to 97% detected once. The sequenced sample consisted of PBMCs. The receptors derive from a woman younger than 35 in good health and CMV-seronegative.

The genes are TRBV19 and TRBJ2-7; weak D call: TRBD1 (6 bases). The CDR3 has 16 amino acids. V was cut by 0 bases and J by 3 bases, with 15 bases left in between. Germline assignment: CDR1 LNHDA and CDR2 SQIVND (reference sequence). The CDR3 DNA is TGTGCCAGTAGTATAGATCCGGCAGGGGCCGGCTACGAGCAGTACTTC. Protein: CASSIDPAGAGYEQYF.

This sequence joins TRBV27 and TRBJ2-2, with D hard to call. The ends were cut back, 2 bases at V and 1 base at J, with 11 bases in the middle. The CDR3 is 16 residues long. CDR1 MNHEY and CDR2 SMNVEV come from the germline V gene (reference sequence). CDR3 sequence reads: CASSLNRPGNTGELFF. The CDR3 coding sequence is TGTGCCAGCAGTTTAAACCGTCCGGGGAACACCGGGGAGCTGTTTTTT.

The rearrangement uses TRBV5-1 and TRBJ1-5; a possible D gene is TRBD1 (5 bases). Germline CDR1 reads SGHRS; CDR2 reads YFSETQ. Trimming left V 0 bases short and J 1 base short, with 8 bases between. This CDR3 has 15 amino acids. The CDR3 here is CASSLEGASNQPQHF. The CDR3 nucleotides read TGCGCCAGCAGCTTGGAAGGGGCAAGCAATCAGCCCCAGCATTTT. The whole variable domain, filled in from reference TRBV5-1 and TRBJ1-5, reads KAGVTQTPRYLIKTRGQQVTLSCSPISGHRSVSWYQQTPGQGLQFLFEYFSETQRNKGNFPGRFSGRQFSNSRSEMNVSTLELGDSALYLCASSLEGASNQPQHFGDGTRLSIL.

The V and J genes are TRBV7-9 and TRBJ1-1; possibly TRBD1 for D (5 bases). Germline values: CDR1 SEHNR, CDR2 FQNEAQ (reference sequence). The CDR3 consists of 13 residues. V was clipped by 3 bases and J by 10 bases, with 15 bases between them. CDR3 region: CASSLDKGTGAFF. CDR3 nucleotides: TGTGCCAGCAGCTTGGACAAGGGAACGGGAGCTTTCTTT.

V usage is TRBV10-3 and J usage is TRBJ1-2; D is unclear. Deletions cut 2 bases from V and 8 bases from J, with 12 bases between. Germline CDR1 is ENHRY and CDR2 is SYGVKD. This CDR3 region has 13 residues. CDR3 DNA sequence: TGTGCCATCAGTGAGGATCGGGTGGAAGGCTACACCTTC. Translation: CAISEDRVEGYTF.

The chain carries TRBV5-4 and TRBJ2-5; 8 nucleotides line up with TRBD1. V was clipped by 2 bases and J by 2 bases; unmatched bases: 5. This CDR3 comprises 15 residues. Germline loops: CDR1 SGHNT, CDR2 YYREEE (reference sequence). The CDR3 reads CASSFLYRGQETQYF. The CDR3 nucleotides read TGTGCCAGCAGCTTTCTATACAGGGGGCAAGAGACCCAGTACTTC.

The chain combines TRBV6-5 with TRBJ2-7; no firm D call. V was trimmed by 0 bases and J by 5 bases, leaving 14 bases between them. Germline CDR1 and CDR2: MNHEY and SVGAGI. This CDR3 spans 15 amino acids. CDR3: CASSYSNPAGDEQYF. The CDR3 nucleotides are TGTGCCAGCAGTTACTCGAACCCGGCCGGAGACGAGCAGTACTTC.

The rearrangement joins TRBV7-2 to TRBJ2-7; 8 bases align to TRBD2. V was pared by 5 bases and J by 0 bases, with 9 bases of the junction left unmatched. CDR3 size: 16 residues. Germline CDR1 reads SGHTA; CDR2 reads FQGNSA. The CDR3 here is CASSPRLAFYSYEQYF. The CDR3 coding sequence is TGTGCCAGCAGCCCGCGACTAGCGTTTTACTCCTACGAGCAGTACTTC.

The chain carries TRBV6-4 and TRBJ2-3; possible D gene TRBD1, 6 bases. CDR1 is MRHNA, CDR2 SNTAGT, per germline. The V and J ends lost 5 bases and 5 bases respectively, with 11 bases between them. The CDR3 consists of 13 residues. CDR3: CASSTGFGDTQYF. The CDR3, as DNA: TGTGCCAGCAGTACAGGGTTTGGAGATACGCAGTATTTT.

The J gene is TRBJ1-2, the V gene TRBV30; D is perhaps TRBD1 (6 bases). This CDR3 has 13 residues. V lost 3 bases, J lost 5 bases, and 13 bases lay in between. Germline loops: CDR1 GTSNPN, CDR2 SVGIG (reference sequence). The DNA of the CDR3 is TGTGCCTGGAGATATGGGGACAATTATGGCTACACCTTC. Translated: CAWRYGDNYGYTF.